This T cell receptor beta chain was identified during a study of T cell responses to AZD1222 COVID-19 vaccine. Only in-frame clones appear in the TCRdb table, and some are missing; sequencing was by immunoSEQ multiplex PCR. The data contain about 150,000 clones, approximately 91% of them singletons. Overall study findings and caveats: Two doses of AZD1222 preceded a rise in Spike-specific TCR breadth and depth. Nearly half of spike-specific TCRs reportedly target variant regions that are unmutated in the B.1.351 and B.1.1.7 variants. Sampling captured repertoires only after the peak T cell response. Baseline serology detected seropositivity in only six AZD1222 recipients.

The V and J ends lost 1 base and 5 bases respectively, with 9 bases between them. CDR3 size: 13 residues. The germline V gene encodes CDR1 SGHRS and CDR2 YFSETQ. Details on this clone: Its matching antigen is unknown.

The chain recombines TRBV5-1 with TRBJ1-1; D perhaps matches TRBD1 (6 bases). The receptor's source is an adult who received the AZD1222 COVID-19 vaccine. The material was peripheral blood, obtained 28 days after the second AZD1222 dose. In DNA, the CDR3 is TGCGCCAGCAGCTTGTCGGGACAAACTGAAGCTTTCTTT. This sequence encodes CASSLSGQTEAFF.